The clone carrying this T cell receptor (beta chain) was detected once. Its antigen is unknown. Its ends do not fully match the called genes, so a read error is possible. The data belong to a study of cytomegalovirus exposure and HLA in healthy donors. Study as a whole: An analysis done earlier identified fewer than 140 million unique TCR beta sequences from 200 million or so T cells. Findings and limits, study-wide: Within an earlier analysis, most TCR beta V segments proved productive either about 87% or about 30% of the time. Being indistinguishable, some V segments were excluded, TRBV6-2 and TRBV6-3 among them. In a later analysis, TCR association rates varied by HLA locus: DRB1 most, HLA-C fewest.

Use of 60 Vbeta and 13 Jbeta primers characterized the PCR. Produced via immunoSEQ multiplex PCR; TCRdb's table is partial and in-frame only. The profile shows 75,000 to 90,000 clones, around 68% of them singletons. Per germline, CDR1 GTSNPN and CDR2 SVGIG (reference sequence). The CDR3 consists of 14 residues. The sequence came from a woman in her thirties or forties in good health and CMV-seropositive. The chain employs TRBV30 and TRBJ1-3; D is uncertain. The sequenced sample was PBMCs. The CDR3 sequence: CAWSFKTGGSTIYF. CDR3 DNA: TGTGCCTGGAGCTTTAAGACGGGTGGAAGCACCATATATTTT.